Below are 11 T cell receptor beta chains sequenced from a single sample in a study of blood T cell repertoires in COVID-19. Some clones are missing from TCRdb's copy, which holds only in-frame ones; the method was immunoSEQ multiplex PCR. The table lists some 97,000 clones, roughly 79% of them singletons. The sample was peripheral blood. The origin of the receptors is a man between 65 and 85 years old with active or convalescent COVID-19.

This chain connects TRBV27 to TRBJ2-1; TRBD2 aligns across 14 bases. CDR1 is MNHEY, CDR2 SMNVEV, per germline (reference sequence). After removal of 1 base from V and 9 bases from J, the junction contained 11 bases not matched to a gene. The CDR3 is 18 amino acids. CDR3 in amino acids: CASSLFSPGLAGAGEQFF. Written as DNA, the CDR3 is TGTGCCAGCAGTTTATTTTCCCCGGGACTAGCGGGAGCAGGTGAGCAGTTCTTC.

The chain is built from TRBV19 and TRBJ1-3; possible D gene TRBD1, 6 bases. V gave up 3 bases and J gave up 2 bases, with 11 bases separating them. CDR3 length: 15 residues. Looked up from germline, CDR1 is LNHDA and CDR2 is SQIVND (reference sequence). The CDR3, as DNA: TGTGCCAGTAGTATTCAGGGGACCGCTGGAAACACCATATATTTT. This translates into CASSIQGTAGNTIYF.

The chain carries TRBV29-1 and TRBJ2-7, with 10 nucleotides matching TRBD1. The CDR3 is 15 residues long. The junction had 12 bases not matched to a gene; V was cut back by 3 bases and J by 7 bases. Germline assignment: CDR1 SQVTM and CDR2 ANQGSEA. This CDR3 reads CSVEIPGQGIREQYF. The CDR3, as DNA: TGCAGCGTTGAGATACCGGGACAGGGGATTCGGGAGCAGTACTTC.

The J gene is TRBJ1-4, the V gene TRBV6-5, with D uncertain. The CDR3 loop spans 15 amino acids. V dropped 7 bases and J dropped 12 bases, with 24 bases sitting between them. CDR1 and CDR2 from the germline V gene are MNHEY and SVGAGI. The CDR3 loop is CASTPTGGSNLQLFF. Written as DNA, the CDR3 is TGTGCCAGCACTCCTACCGGCGGTTCTAACTTGCAACTGTTTTTT.

The gene calls are TRBV7-6 and TRBJ2-3, with unresolved D. The germline V and J ends were trimmed by 1 base and 2 bases, with 10 bases remaining between them. CDR1 SGHVS and CDR2 FNYEAQ come from the germline V gene. CDR3 length: 15 residues. The CDR3 reads CASSLDGGPTDTQYF. CDR3 nucleotide sequence: TGTGCCAGCAGCTTAGACGGCGGCCCCACAGATACGCAGTATTTT.

The chain carries TRBV11-2 and TRBJ2-5; D gene unclear. The CDR3 loop spans 12 amino acids. Trimming took off 2 bases at V and 4 bases at J, with 5 bases between the two ends. Looked up from germline, CDR1 is SGHAT and CDR2 is FQNNGV. This chain's CDR3 is CASSLTRETQYF. The CDR3 DNA sequence: TGTGCCAGCAGCTTAACAAGAGAGACCCAGTACTTC.

The chain carries TRBV2 and TRBJ2-1, with 8 nucleotides matching TRBD1. V shed 1 base and J 6 bases; nucleotides not matched to a gene: 5. CDR3 length: 15 residues. Per germline, CDR1 SNHLY and CDR2 FYNNEI. The CDR3 DNA sequence: TGTGCCAGCAGTGAAGGCAGGGGGCTTGGCAATGAGCAGTTCTTC. This translates into CASSEGRGLGNEQFF.

This chain links TRBV6-5 with TRBJ1-6; D is uncertain. Germline values: CDR1 MNHEY, CDR2 SVGAGI. Trimming took off 5 bases at V and 2 bases at J, with 4 bases between the two ends. The CDR3 has 13 amino acids. The CDR3 DNA sequence: TGTGCCAGCAGTCCCACCTATAATTCACCCCTCCACTTT. This sequence encodes CASSPTYNSPLHF.

The rearrangement links TRBV7-9 to TRBJ1-5; D unresolved. V was clipped by 5 bases and J by 9 bases, with 14 bases between them. This CDR3 contains 13 residues. The germline V gene encodes CDR1 SEHNR and CDR2 FQNEAQ (reference sequence). The CDR3 region is CASSPGVQGPQHF. In DNA, the CDR3 is TGTGCCAGCAGCCCCGGGGTCCAAGGGCCCCAGCATTTT.

The V gene is TRBV5-5, the J gene TRBJ1-3, with unresolved D. From germline, CDR1 is SGHKS and CDR2 YYEKEE (reference sequence). CDR3 length: 14 amino acids. The V and J ends lost 3 bases and 8 bases respectively, with 15 bases between them. This CDR3 is CASSSDGEPDTIYF. CDR3 bases: TGTGCCAGCAGCTCTGACGGGGAGCCGGACACCATATATTTT.

The chain is built from TRBV7-2 and TRBJ1-6, with D maybe TRBD1 (5 bases). With 2 bases removed from V and 10 bases from J, the gap between germline ends came to 9 bases. The CDR3 length is 13 residues. Germline CDR1 and CDR2: SGHTA and FQGNSA. The CDR3: CASSLQGESPLHF. Written as DNA, the CDR3 is TGTGCCAGCAGCTTACAAGGGGAATCACCCCTCCACTTT. The full variable domain, its missing parts supplied by reference TRBV7-2 and TRBJ1-6, is GAGVSQSPSNKVTEKGKDVELRCDPISGHTALYWYRQSLGQGLEFLIYFQGNSAPDKSGLPSDRFSAERTGGSVSTLTIQRTQQEDSAVYLCASSLQGESPLHFGNGTRLTVT.